This TCR beta chain was profiled in a study of regulatory T cells in long-lasting Graves disease. This CDR3 contains 14 residues. Germline CDR1 SGHRS, CDR2 YFSETQ. V was clipped by 4 bases and J by 3 bases; unmatched bases: 5. Broader study findings: There were preferences for TRBV28, TRBJ1-2 and TRBJ2-5 in persistent disease.

This clonotype was picked up many times. The antigen is not known. The time point denotes: newly diagnosed GD, antithyroid drugs for less than 3 months. From PBMCs, RNA was extracted and then used to make the TCR library. For TCR beta, libraries came from iRepertoire HTBI primers and Arm-PCR of CDR3 regions. TCRdb re-called the multiplex PCR reads through MiXCR, storing one row per CDR3 protein. The repertoire holds under 300,000 distinct CDR3 sequences, with approximately 18% as singletons. Another study also made use of these data, one on T cells in Graves' hyperthyroidism and ophthalmopathy. As reported in that work: Each diagnosis was grounded in clinical symptoms, serum thyroxine and TRAb, thyroid ultrasound, and orbital computed tomography.

Sequenced here: peripheral blood mononuclear cells (PBMCs), sampled at new diagnosis, from a patient treated with antithyroid drugs. The receptor was derived from a woman aged 25 to 45 with Graves disease. V gene TRBV5-1 combines with J gene TRBJ2-5; 8 bases align to TRBD2. CDR3 loop: CASSGGGPEETQYF. The DNA for the CDR3 is TGCGCCAGCAGCGGCGGGGGGCCGGAAGAGACCCAGTACTTC.